This T cell receptor beta chain was documented in a study of beta chain features in type 1 diabetes. Study-level points and caveats: High-TCR-expressing cells could be over-represented by cDNA sequencing.

On this clone: Its target is unknown. This same CDR3 is encoded by further DNA sequences in the sample.

Expressed TCRB transcripts were sequenced, since all the RNA that had been isolated was reverse transcribed. Generated by immunoSEQ multiplex PCR, the TCRdb table keeps only in-frame clones and is missing some. This sample has about 410,000 clones; approximately 13% occur once, and the top ten carry approximately 0.038%. Germline values: CDR1 DFQATT, CDR2 SNEGSKA (reference sequence). CDR3 length equals 11 residues. Between the trimmed V and J ends, which lost 5 bases and 3 bases, there was a span of 7 bases. The clonotype was recovered from a man aged 30 to 39 in good health. The sample was naive CD4+ T cells from blood. The rearrangement joins TRBV20-1 to TRBJ2-5; the D is unclear. This CDR3 reads CSASSEETQYF. CDR3 coding DNA: TGCAGTGCTTCCTCGGAAGAGACCCAGTACTTC.